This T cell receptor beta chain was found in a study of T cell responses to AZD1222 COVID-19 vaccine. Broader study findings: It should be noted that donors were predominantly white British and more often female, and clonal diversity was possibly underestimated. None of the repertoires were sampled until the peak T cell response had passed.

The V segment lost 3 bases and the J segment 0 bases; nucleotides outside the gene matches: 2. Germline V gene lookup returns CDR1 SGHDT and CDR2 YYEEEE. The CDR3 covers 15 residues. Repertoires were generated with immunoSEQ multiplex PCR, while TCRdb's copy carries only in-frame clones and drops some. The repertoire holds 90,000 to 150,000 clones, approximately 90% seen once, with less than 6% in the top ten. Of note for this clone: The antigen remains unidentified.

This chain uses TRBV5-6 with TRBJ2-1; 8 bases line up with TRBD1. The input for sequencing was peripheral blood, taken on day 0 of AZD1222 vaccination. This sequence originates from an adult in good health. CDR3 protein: CASSSQGGSYNEQFF. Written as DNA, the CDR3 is TGTGCCAGCAGCTCACAGGGGGGCTCCTACAATGAGCAGTTCTTC. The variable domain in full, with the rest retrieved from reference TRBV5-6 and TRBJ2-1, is DAGVTQSPTHLIKTRGQQVTLRCSPKSGHDTVSWYQQALGQGPQFIFQYYEEEERQRGNFPDRFSGHQFPNYSSELNVNALLLGDSALYLCASSSQGGSYNEQFFGPGTRLTVL.